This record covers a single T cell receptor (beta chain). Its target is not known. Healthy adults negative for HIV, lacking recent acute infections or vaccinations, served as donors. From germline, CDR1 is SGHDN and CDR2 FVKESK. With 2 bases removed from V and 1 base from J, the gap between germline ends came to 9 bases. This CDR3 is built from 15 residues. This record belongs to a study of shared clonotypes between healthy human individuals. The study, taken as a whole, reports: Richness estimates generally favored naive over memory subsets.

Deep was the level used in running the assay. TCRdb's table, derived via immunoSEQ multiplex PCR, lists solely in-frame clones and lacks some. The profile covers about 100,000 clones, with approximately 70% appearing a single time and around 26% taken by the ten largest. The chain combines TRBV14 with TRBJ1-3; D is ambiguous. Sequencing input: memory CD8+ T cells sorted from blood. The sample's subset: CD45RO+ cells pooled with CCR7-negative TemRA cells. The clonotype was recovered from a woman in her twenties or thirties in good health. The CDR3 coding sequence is TGTGCCAGCAGCCAATACAGAGTGTCTGGAAACACCATATATTTT. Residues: CASSQYRVSGNTIYF.